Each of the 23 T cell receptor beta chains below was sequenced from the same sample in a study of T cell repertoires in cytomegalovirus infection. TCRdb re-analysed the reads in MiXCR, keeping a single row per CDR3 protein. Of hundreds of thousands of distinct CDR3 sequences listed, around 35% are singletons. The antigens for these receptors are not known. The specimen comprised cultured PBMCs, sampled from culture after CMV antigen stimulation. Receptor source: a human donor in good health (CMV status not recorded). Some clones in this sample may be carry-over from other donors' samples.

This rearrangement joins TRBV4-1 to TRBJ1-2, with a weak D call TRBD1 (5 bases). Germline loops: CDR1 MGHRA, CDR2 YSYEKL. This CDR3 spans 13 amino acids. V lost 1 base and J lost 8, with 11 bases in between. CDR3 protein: CASSQVQGWGYTF. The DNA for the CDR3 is TGCGCCAGCAGCCAAGTGCAGGGATGGGGCTACACCTTC.

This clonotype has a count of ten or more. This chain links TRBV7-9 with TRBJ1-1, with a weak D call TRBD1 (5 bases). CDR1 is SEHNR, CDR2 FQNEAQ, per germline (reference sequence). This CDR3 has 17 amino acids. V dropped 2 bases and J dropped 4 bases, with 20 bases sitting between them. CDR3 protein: CASSLSPGRGEGTEAFF. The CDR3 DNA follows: TGTGCCAGCAGCTTATCCCCAGGGAGGGGAGAAGGCACTGAAGCTTTCTTT.

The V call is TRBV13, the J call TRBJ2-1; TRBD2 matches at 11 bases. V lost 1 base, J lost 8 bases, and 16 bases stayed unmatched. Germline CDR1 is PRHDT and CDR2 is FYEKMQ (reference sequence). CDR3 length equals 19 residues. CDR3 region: CASSLEGLAGGRGRYEQFF. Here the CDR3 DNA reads TGTGCCAGCAGCTTAGAAGGACTAGCGGGTGGGCGGGGTCGGTATGAGCAGTTCTTC. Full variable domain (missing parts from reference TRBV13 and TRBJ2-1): AAGVIQSPRHLIKEKRETATLKCYPIPRHDTVYWYQQGPGQDPQFLISFYEKMQSDKGSIPDRFSAQQFSDYHSELNMSSLELGDSALYFCASSLEGLAGGRGRYEQFFGPGTRLTVL.

The CDR3: CASSESGREETQYF. The CDR3 nucleotides read TGTGCCAGCAGTGAGAGCGGGAGGGAAGAGACCCAGTACTTC. V is TRBV25-1 and J is TRBJ2-5; 10 nucleotides line up with TRBD2. CDR3 length: 14 amino acids. The germline V gene encodes CDR1 MGHDK and CDR2 SYGVNS. Losses at the gene ends were 3 bases for V and 3 bases for J; bases not matched to a gene: 1.

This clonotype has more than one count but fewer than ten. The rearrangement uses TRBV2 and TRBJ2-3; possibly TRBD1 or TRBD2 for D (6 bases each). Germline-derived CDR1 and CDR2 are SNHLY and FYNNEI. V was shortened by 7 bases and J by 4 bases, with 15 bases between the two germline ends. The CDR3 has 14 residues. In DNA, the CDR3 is TGTGCCAGCAAGGGGGGAGTGTCTGCAGATACGCAGTATTTT. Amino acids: CASKGGVSADTQYF.

Here the CDR3 reads CASSSRDNYNEQFF. The DNA for the CDR3 is TGTGCCAGCAGCTCCCGGGACAATTACAATGAGCAGTTCTTC. The chain has TRBV7-3 and TRBJ2-1; possibly TRBD1 for D (6 bases). The V gene lost 4 bases and the J gene lost 4 bases, with 11 bases spanning the gap. Per the germline V gene, CDR1 is SGHTA and CDR2 is FQGTGA. This CDR3 has 14 amino acids.

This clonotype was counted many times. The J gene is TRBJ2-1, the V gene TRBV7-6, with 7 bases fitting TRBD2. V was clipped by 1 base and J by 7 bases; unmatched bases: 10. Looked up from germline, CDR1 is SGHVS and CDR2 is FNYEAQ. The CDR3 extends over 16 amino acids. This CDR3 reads CASSLGVGGRRNEQFF. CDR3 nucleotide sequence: TGTGCCAGCAGCTTAGGGGTCGGCGGGAGAAGGAATGAGCAGTTCTTC.

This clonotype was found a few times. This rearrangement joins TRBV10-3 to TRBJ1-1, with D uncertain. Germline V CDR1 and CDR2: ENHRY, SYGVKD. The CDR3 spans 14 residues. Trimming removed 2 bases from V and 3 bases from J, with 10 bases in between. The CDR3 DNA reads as TGTGCCATCAGTGAGCCGGGCGGGGACACTGAAGCTTTCTTT. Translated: CAISEPGGDTEAFF.

CDR3 loop: CASSLLGANQPQHF. Here the CDR3 DNA reads TGTGCCAGCAGTTTATTGGGTGCCAATCAGCCCCAGCATTTT. V is TRBV27 and J is TRBJ1-5; no reliable D call. The V end lost 1 base, the J end lost 3 bases, and 7 bases lay between the germline ends. Germline CDR1 reads MNHEY; CDR2 reads SMNVEV (reference sequence). CDR3 length: 14 residues.

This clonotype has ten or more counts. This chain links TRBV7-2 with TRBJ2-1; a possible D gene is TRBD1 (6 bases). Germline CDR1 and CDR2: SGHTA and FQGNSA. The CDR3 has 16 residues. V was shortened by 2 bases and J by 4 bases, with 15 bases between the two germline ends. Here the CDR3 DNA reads TGTGCCAGCAGCTTATGGGCCGGGACATATTACAATGAGCAGTTCTTC. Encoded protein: CASSLWAGTYYNEQFF.

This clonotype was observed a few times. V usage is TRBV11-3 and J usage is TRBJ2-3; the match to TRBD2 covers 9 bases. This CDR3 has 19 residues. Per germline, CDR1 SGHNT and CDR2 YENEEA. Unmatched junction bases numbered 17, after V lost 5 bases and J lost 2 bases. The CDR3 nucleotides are TGTGCCAGCAGCCAGGGGTTAGGGGTGACTAGCGGAGACACAGATACGCAGTATTTT. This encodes CASSQGLGVTSGDTDTQYF.

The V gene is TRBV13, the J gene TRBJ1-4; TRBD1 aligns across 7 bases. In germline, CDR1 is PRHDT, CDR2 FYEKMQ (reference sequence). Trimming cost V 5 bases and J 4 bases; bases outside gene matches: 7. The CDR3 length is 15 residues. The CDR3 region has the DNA TGTGCCAGCAGCCGGGGGACAGCCCTTAATGAAAAACTGTTTTTT. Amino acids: CASSRGTALNEKLFF.

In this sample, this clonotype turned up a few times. CDR3 sequence reads: CASSLVVSSYEQYV. CDR3 DNA: TGTGCCAGCAGCTTAGTGGTCAGCTCCTACGAGCAGTACGTC. This chain links TRBV7-2 with TRBJ2-7; D is uncertain. Trimming shortened V by 1 base and J by 0 bases, and 7 bases separated the two germline ends. CDR1 is SGHTA and CDR2 is FQGNSA in the germline V gene. CDR3 length: 14 residues.

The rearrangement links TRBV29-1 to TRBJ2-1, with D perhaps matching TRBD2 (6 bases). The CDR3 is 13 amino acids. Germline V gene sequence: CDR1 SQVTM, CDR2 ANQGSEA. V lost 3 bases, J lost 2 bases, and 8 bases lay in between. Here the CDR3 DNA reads TGCAGCGTTGACACGGGGGCCTACAATGAGCAGTTCTTC. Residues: CSVDTGAYNEQFF.

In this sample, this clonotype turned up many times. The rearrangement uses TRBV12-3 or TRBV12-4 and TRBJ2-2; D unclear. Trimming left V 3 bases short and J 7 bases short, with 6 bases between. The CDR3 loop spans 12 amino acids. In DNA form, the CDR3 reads TGTGCCAGCAGTTTTGGTGTCGGGGAGCTGTTTTTT. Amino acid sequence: CASSFGVGELFF.

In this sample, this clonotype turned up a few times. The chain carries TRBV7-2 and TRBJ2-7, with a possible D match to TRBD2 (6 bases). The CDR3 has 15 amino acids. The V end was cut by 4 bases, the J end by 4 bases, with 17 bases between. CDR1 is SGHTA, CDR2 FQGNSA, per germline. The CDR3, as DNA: TGTGCCAGCAGCTCTCTAGCGAGGGCAAGTTACGAGCAGTACTTC. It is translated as CASSSLARASYEQYF.

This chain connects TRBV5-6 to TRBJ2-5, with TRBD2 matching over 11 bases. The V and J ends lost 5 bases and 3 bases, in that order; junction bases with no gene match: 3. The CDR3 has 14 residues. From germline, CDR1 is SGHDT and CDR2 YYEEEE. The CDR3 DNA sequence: TGTGCCAGCAGGGAGACTAGCGGGGAAGAGACCCAGTACTTC. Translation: CASRETSGEETQYF.

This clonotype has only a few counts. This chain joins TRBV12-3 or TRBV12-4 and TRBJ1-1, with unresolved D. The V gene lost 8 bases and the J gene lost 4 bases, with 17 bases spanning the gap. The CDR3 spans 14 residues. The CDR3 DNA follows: TGTGCCAGCCGGCCCGTTGGGTCAGGCACTGAAGCTTTCTTT. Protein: CASRPVGSGTEAFF.

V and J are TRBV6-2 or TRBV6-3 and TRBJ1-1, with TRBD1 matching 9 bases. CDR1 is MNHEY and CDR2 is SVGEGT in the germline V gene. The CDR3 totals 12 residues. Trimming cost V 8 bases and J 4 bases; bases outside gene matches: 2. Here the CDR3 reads CASQDRGTEAFF. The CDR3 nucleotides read TGTGCCAGCCAGGACAGGGGCACTGAAGCTTTCTTT.

The CDR3 DNA follows: TGTGCCACCTTGGGGATCTTAGAAGATACGCAGTATTTT. It codes for CATLGILEDTQYF. The V and J genes are TRBV12-3 or TRBV12-4 and TRBJ2-3; D gene unclear. The CDR3 extends over 13 amino acids. V shed 10 bases and J shed 5 bases, with 16 bases lying between them.

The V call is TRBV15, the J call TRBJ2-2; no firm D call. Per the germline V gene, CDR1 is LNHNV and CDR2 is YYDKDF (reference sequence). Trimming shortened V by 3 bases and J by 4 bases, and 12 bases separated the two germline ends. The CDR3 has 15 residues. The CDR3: CATSRVWPRTGELFF. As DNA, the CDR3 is TGTGCCACCAGCAGGGTATGGCCGCGCACCGGGGAGCTGTTTTTT.

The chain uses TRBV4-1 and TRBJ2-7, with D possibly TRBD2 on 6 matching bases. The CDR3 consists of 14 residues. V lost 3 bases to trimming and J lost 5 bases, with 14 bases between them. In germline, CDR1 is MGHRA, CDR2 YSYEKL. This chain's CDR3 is CASSHVAVSHEQYF. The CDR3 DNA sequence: TGCGCCAGCAGCCACGTAGCGGTATCCCACGAGCAGTACTTC.

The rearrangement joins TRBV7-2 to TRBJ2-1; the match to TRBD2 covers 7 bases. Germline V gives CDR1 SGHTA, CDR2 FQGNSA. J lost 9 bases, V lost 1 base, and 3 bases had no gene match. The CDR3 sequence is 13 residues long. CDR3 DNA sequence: TGTGCCAGCAGCTTAGAGGCGGGAGTTGAGCAGTTCTTC. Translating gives CASSLEAGVEQFF.